This T cell receptor beta chain was identified in a study of blood T cell repertoires in COVID-19. About the research overall: The samples span acute and convalescent COVID-19 from the United States, Italy and Spain. PBMCs, B-cell-depleted T cells, or T cells provided the cDNA or gDNA that made up the material.

This clone was picked up one time. Original methodology: By means of reference gene primer amplification, nucleated cell counts were estimated. Generated by immunoSEQ multiplex PCR, the TCRdb table keeps only in-frame clones and is missing some. D and trimming come from the DNA, and the V and J calls and clone size come from that table. The top ten hold 1.5% to 1.8% of the sample, which has some 31,000 clones, around 90% seen once. This CDR3 has 14 amino acids. This clonotype originated in a man in his sixties with active COVID-19. The sample was peripheral blood. The gene calls are TRBV21-1 and TRBJ1-1; the D segment call TRBD1 is taken from the table without a DNA check. TRBV21-1 is a pseudogene. In DNA form, the CDR3 reads TGTGCCAGCGTGGGGGACAGGGGAGGTGGGTATGCTTTCTTT. It specifies CASVGDRGGGYAFF.